The 7 T cell receptor beta chains reported below all come from one sample, sequenced in a study of a mutant IDH1 vaccine in newly diagnosed glioma. TCRdb keeps only in-frame clones here, not all; method: immunoSEQ multiplex PCR. This repertoire shows about 56,000 clones, roughly four fifths found once; its top ten account for roughly 3%. The time point here: week 47, end of study. With topical imiquimod, each dose of the vaccine consisted of 300 ug of mutant IDH1 20-mer peptide. No antigen has been assigned to these receptors. Sequences were derived from PBMCs, sampled from a glioma patient whose treatment included an IDH1 peptide vaccine. These receptor sequences come from a woman aged 45 to 65 with glioma.

This clone was counted only a few times. V and J are TRBV7-3 and TRBJ2-1, with 9 bases matching TRBD2. Losses at the gene ends were 3 bases for V and 0 bases for J; bases not matched to a gene: 3. Per germline, CDR1 SGHTA and CDR2 FQGTGA. The CDR3 loop spans 16 amino acids. The CDR3 nucleotides are TGTGCCAGCAGCTTTGCGGGGGGGGACTCCTACAATGAGCAGTTCTTC. It translates to CASSFAGGDSYNEQFF.

The CDR3 sequence: CALTRGQGETQYF. The CDR3 DNA reads as TGTGCCCTGACGAGGGGGCAAGGAGAGACCCAGTACTTC. The genes are TRBV2 and TRBJ2-5; 7 bases are shared with TRBD1. This CDR3 spans 13 amino acids. The germline V gene has CDR1 SNHLY and CDR2 FYNNEI. Trimming removed 11 bases from V and 4 bases from J; junction bases left unmatched: 10.

V gene TRBV15 combines with J gene TRBJ2-7; D is possibly TRBD1 or TRBD2 (5 bases each). Germline V gene data show CDR1 as LNHNV and CDR2 as YYDKDF (reference sequence). CDR3 length: 15 amino acids. Trimming cost V 0 bases and J 7 bases, with 16 bases left between them. The CDR3 region has the DNA TGTGCCACCAGCAGAGACCAGGGATCGACGGGAGAGCAGTACTTC. This sequence encodes CATSRDQGSTGEQYF.

This chain connects TRBV10-3 to TRBJ2-7; 8 bases align to TRBD1. Trimming took 8 bases from V and 3 from J; bases not matched to a gene: 6. This CDR3 is built from 13 residues. The germline CDR1 and CDR2 sequences are ENHRY and SYGVKD. The CDR3 sequence is CAIGWTGYYEQYF. CDR3 in DNA: TGTGCCATCGGGTGGACAGGGTACTACGAGCAGTACTTC.

On this clone: One end of the junction fails to match germline, which may point to a read error. The rearrangement joins TRBV7-7 to TRBJ2-5; D is unclear. Germline V CDR1 and CDR2: SSHAT, FNYEAQ (reference sequence). The CDR3 consists of 14 residues. DNA for the CDR3: TGTGCTAGCAGCTTAGCTGGTGGCCCCGAGACCCAGTACTTC. Translating it yields CASSLAGGPETQYF.

The chain uses TRBV9 and TRBJ2-5; the D gene is possibly TRBD1 (5 bases). The germline V gene encodes CDR1 SGDLS and CDR2 YYNGEE. This CDR3 comprises 14 residues. With 0 bases removed from V and 1 base from J, the gap between germline ends came to 7 bases. The chain's CDR3 is CASSVGQGQETQYF. In DNA form, the CDR3 reads TGTGCCAGCAGCGTAGGGCAGGGCCAAGAGACCCAGTACTTC.

The genes are TRBV5-1 and TRBJ2-5; 7 bases match TRBD1. After removal of 3 bases from V and 2 bases from J, the junction contained 7 bases not matched to a gene. This CDR3 region has 15 residues. Per the germline V gene, CDR1 is SGHRS and CDR2 is YFSETQ. The CDR3: CASSSYWGQQETQYF. DNA for the CDR3: TGCGCCAGCAGCTCGTACTGGGGACAGCAAGAGACCCAGTACTTC. The whole variable domain, filled in from reference TRBV5-1 and TRBJ2-5, reads KAGVTQTPRYLIKTRGQQVTLSCSPISGHRSVSWYQQTPGQGLQFLFEYFSETQRNKGNFPGRFSGRQFSNSRSEMNVSTLELGDSALYLCASSSYWGQQETQYFGPGTRLLVL.